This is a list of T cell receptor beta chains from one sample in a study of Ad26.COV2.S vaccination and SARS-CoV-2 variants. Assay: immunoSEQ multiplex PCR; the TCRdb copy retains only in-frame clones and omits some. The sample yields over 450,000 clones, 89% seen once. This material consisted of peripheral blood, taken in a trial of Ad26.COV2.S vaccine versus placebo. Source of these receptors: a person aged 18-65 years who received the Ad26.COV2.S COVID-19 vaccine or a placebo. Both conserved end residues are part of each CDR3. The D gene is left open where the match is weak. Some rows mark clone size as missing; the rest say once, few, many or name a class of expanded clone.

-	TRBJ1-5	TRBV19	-	TGTGCCAGTAGTATAGGACTGGACATCCAGCCCCAGCATTTT	CASSIGLDIQPQHF
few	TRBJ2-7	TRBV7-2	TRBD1	TGTGCCAGCAGCGCGGGGACAGGGGGCTACGAGCAGTACTTC	CASSAGTGGYEQYF
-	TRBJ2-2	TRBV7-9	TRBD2	TGTGCCAGCAGCCTCGGCCTAGCGGAATCCGGGGAGCTGTTTTTT	CASSLGLAESGELFF
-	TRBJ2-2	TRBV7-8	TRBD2	TGTGCCAGCAGCTTAAGGCTAGCGGGGGGTACGAGCACCGGGGAGCTGTTTTTT	CASSLRLAGGTSTGELFF
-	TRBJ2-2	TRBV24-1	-	TGTGCCACGAGGAACAACGAGAACACCGGGGAGCTGTTTTTT	CATRNNENTGELFF
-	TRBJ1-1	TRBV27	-	TGTGCCAGCAGTTTATTCCCCAGAGGTGAAGCTTTCTTT	CASSLFPRGEAFF
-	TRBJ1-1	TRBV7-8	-	TGTGCCAGCAGCTTATTTAACACTGAAGCTTTCTTT	CASSLFNTEAFF
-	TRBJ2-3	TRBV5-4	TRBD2	TGTGCCAGCAGCCATAGACTAGCGGGAACTAGCACAGATACGCAGTATTTT	CASSHRLAGTSTDTQYF
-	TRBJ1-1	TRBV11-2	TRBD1	TGTGCCAGCAGCCTCGTCCAGGGGGGGAGAAGAACTGAAGCTTTCTTT	CASSLVQGGRRTEAFF
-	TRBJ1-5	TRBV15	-	TGTGCCACCAGCACAGGGCCCTACAATCAGCCCCAGCATTTT	CATSTGPYNQPQHF
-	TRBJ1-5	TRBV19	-	TGTGCCAGTAGTTGGCGATTAAATAGCAATCAGCCCCAGCATTTT	CASSWRLNSNQPQHF
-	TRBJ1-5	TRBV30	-	TGTGCCTGGAGTGTCTCCAACAATTTAAAGCATTTT	CAWSVSNNLKHF
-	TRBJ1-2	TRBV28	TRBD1	TGTGCCAGCAGAGACAGGGGGGGTAACTATGGCTACACCTTC	CASRDRGGNYGYTF
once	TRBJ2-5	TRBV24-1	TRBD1	TGTGCCACCAGTGATTTTGACAGGGGAGAGACCCAGTACTTC	CATSDFDRGETQYF
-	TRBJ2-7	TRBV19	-	TGTGCCAGTAGTTCCAGCGTTTTAGGGACATACGAGCAGTACTTC	CASSSSVLGTYEQYF
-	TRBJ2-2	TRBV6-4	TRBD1	TGTGCCAGCAGCCGGACAGGGTTTTCCGGGGAGCTGTTTTTT	CASSRTGFSGELFF
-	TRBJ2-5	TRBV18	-	TGTGCCAGCTCACCGTCTTATCAAGAGACCCAGTACTTC	CASSPSYQETQYF
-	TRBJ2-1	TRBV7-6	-	TGTGCCAGCAGCTTAGTGTCGGGGCAGTTTTCTTTTTATGAGCAGTTCTTC	CASSLVSGQFSFYEQFF
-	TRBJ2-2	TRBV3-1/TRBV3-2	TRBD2	TGTGCCAGCAGCCAAGAGACTAGCGGACGGAGCACCGGGGAGCTGTTTTTT	CASSQETSGRSTGELFF
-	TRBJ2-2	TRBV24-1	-	TGTGCCACCAGTGAGTACACCGGGGAGCTGTTTTTT	CATSEYTGELFF
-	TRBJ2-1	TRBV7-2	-	TGTGCCAGCAGCTTATTGCGAGACCCCTCCTACAATGAGCAGTTCTTC	CASSLLRDPSYNEQFF
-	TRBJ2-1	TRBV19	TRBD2	TGTGCCACTACTAGCGTCGCAGCGGGGAGGGAGCAGTTCTTC	CATTSVAAGREQFF
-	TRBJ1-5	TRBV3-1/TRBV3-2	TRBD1	TGTGCCAGCAGCCAAGGTCCGGGACAGCACAATCAGCCCCAGCATTTT	CASSQGPGQHNQPQHF
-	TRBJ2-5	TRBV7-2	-	TGTGCCAGCAGCTTGATGGGGGCCCAGGAGACCCAGTACTTC	CASSLMGAQETQYF
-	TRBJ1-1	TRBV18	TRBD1	TGTGCCAGCTCCCAACGACAGGGAGAAACTGAAGCTTTCTTT	CASSQRQGETEAFF
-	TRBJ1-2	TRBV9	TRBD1	TGTGCCAGCAGCGTAGAAGGGAGGGACAGAGAGCAAGAAAAGACTAACTATGGCTACACCTTC	CASSVEGRDREQEKTNYGYTF
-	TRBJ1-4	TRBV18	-	TGTGCCAGCTCACCGGGAGAGAATGAAAAACTGTTTTTT	CASSPGENEKLFF
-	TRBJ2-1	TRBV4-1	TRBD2	TGCGCCAGCAGCCAAGAATGGGGCGGGAGTCGTCTTGAGCAGTTCTTC	CASSQEWGGSRLEQFF
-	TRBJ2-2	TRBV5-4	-	TGTGCCAGCAGCTTGGGAGATCGAACCGGGGAGCTGTTTTTT	CASSLGDRTGELFF
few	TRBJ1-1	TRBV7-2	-	TGTGCCAGCAGCCCAAGGACCCAACTGGGCACTGAAGCTTTCTTT	CASSPRTQLGTEAFF
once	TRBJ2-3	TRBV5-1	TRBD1	TGCGCCAGCAGCCTCGGACAGGAAGGAGATACGCAGTATTTT	CASSLGQEGDTQYF
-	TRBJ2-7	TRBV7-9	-	TGTGCCAGCAGCTTCGGAGGGGGCAACGAGCAGTACTTC	CASSFGGGNEQYF
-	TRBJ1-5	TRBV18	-	TGTGCCAGCTCACCGGGGGGTCAGCCCCAGCATTTT	CASSPGGQPQHF
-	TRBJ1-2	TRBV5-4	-	TGTGCCAGCAGCTTGGAGGGGGATGGCTACACCTTC	CASSLEGDGYTF
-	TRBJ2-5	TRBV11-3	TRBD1	TGTGCCAGCAGCTTAGGGGAGGGACAGGGCTGGGGAGAGACCCAGTACTTC	CASSLGEGQGWGETQYF
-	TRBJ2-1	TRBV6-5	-	TGTGCCAACTCAAGAACGCGGAGCTCCTACAATGAGCAGTTCTTC	CANSRTRSSYNEQFF
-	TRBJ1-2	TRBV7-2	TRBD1	TGTGCCAGCAGCCAAGCCAGGGGGCTCTGGGGCTACACCTTC	CASSQARGLWGYTF
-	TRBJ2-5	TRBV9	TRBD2	TGTGCCAGCAGCGCAAGAGGGACTAGAGGGAGCCAAGAGACCCAGTACTTC	CASSARGTRGSQETQYF
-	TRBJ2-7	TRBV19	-	TGTGCCAGTAGTCCCGGGCGAAAATACGAGCAGTACTTC	CASSPGRKYEQYF
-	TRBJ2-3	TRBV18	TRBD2	TGTGCCAGCTCACCTTGGGACCTACTAGCGGGAGGGCTAACAGATACGCAGTATTTT	CASSPWDLLAGGLTDTQYF
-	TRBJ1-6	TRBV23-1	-	TGCGCCAGCAGTCAATCGCCCTACCCCAGGGGTAAGGCCCACTTT	CASSQSPYPRGKAHF
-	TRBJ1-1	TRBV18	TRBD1	TGTGCCAGCTCCCGCACAGGGGTCGGTGAAGCTTTCTTT	CASSRTGVGEAFF
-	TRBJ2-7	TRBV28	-	TGTGCCAGCAGTTTATTGGGGACACCCTCCGAAGAGCAGTACTTC	CASSLLGTPSEEQYF
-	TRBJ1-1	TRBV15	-	TGTGCCACCAGCAGTGACAAGGGCATGAACACTGAAGCTTTCTTT	CATSSDKGMNTEAFF
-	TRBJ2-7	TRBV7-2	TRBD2	TGTGCCAGCAGCCCGGTTTCGGCGGGAGGTTTGCGGTCCTACGAGCAGTACTTC	CASSPVSAGGLRSYEQYF
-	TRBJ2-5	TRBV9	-	TGTGCCAGCAGCGTAGTAGCTAGGGCGGGAGAGACCCAGTACTTC	CASSVVARAGETQYF
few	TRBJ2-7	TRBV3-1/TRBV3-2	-	TGTGCCAGCAGCTCGCGGTCCCACACAAAGCAGTACTTC	CASSSRSHTKQYF
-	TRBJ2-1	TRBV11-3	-	TGTGCCAGCAGCATTAGCGGTAGCTCCTACAATGAGCAGTTCTTC	CASSISGSSYNEQFF
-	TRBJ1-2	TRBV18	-	TGTGCCAGCTCACCGCAACAGTTAAACTATGGCTACACCTTC	CASSPQQLNYGYTF
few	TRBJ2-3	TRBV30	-	TGTGCCTGGAGTAGGACGTCTAATATGGCAGATACGCAGTATTTT	CAWSRTSNMADTQYF